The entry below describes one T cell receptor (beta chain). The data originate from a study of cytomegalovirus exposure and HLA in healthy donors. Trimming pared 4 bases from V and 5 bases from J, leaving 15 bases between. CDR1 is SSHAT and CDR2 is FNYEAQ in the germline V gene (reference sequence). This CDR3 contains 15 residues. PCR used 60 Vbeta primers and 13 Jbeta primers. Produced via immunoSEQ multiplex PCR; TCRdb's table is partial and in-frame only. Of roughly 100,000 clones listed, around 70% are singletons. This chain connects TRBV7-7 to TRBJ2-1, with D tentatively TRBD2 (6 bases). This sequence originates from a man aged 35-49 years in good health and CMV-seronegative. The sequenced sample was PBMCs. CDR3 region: CASSSSRAGHNEQFF. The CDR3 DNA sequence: TGTGCCAGCAGCTCATCCCGCGCGGGGCACAATGAGCAGTTCTTC.